A few counts support the clone carrying this T cell receptor beta chain. This sample stems from a study of human T cells and chemical hapten exposure. V lost 4 bases to trimming and J lost 9 bases; unmatched junction nucleotides: 12. This CDR3 is built from 15 residues. Germline CDR1 reads MNHNY; CDR2 reads SVGAGI (reference sequence). Each CDR3 protein gets one entry after TCRdb re-called the RACE reads with MiXCR. The table records around 350,000 distinct CDR3 sequences, 4.5% to 5.5% of them present only once. Time point specified: pre-sensitization, week 0. Treatment denoted: therapeutic diphenylcyclopropenone sensitization with weekly scalp DPC.

The chain is built from TRBV6-6 and TRBJ1-5, with TRBD1 matching 7 bases. The sequencing used whole blood, collected in connection with sensitization to the hapten diphenylcyclopropenone (DPC). This clonotype originated in a woman aged 18 to 35 with alopecia areata. Some clones in this sample may be carry-over from other donors' samples. The CDR3 bases are TGTGCCAGCAGTTCCCTAGACAGGGCGCTCCGGCCCCAGCATTTT. Protein: CASSSLDRALRPQHF.